The 5 T cell receptor beta chains below come from one sample, sequenced in a study of glioma-infiltrating T cells. TCR alpha and beta CDR3 regions were amplified from RNA using iRepertoire nested multiplex PCR. Via MiXCR, TCRdb re-called the multiplex PCR reads, giving one row per CDR3 protein. Of over 70,000 distinct CDR3 sequences in the sample, around 23% are singletons; the top ten hold approximately 7%. Sequenced sample: glioma tissue, nonneoplastic brain tissue, or PBMCs (not recorded which). These receptors were collected from a human donor with low-grade glioma or glioblastoma, undergoing nonglioma brain surgery, or in good health (not recorded which).

This clonotype was counted many times. The chain recombines TRBV20-1 with TRBJ2-4, with D possibly matching TRBD1 (6 bases). The germline gives CDR1 DFQATT, CDR2 SNEGSKA (reference sequence). The ends were cut back, 0 bases at V and 0 bases at J, with 18 bases in the middle. The CDR3 has 18 residues. The CDR3 sequence is CSARDLLLQGSAKNIQYF. As DNA, the CDR3 is TGCAGTGCTAGAGACCTACTACTACAGGGCTCAGCCAAAAACATTCAGTACTTC.

In its sample, this clonotype was seen many times. J is TRBJ1-4 and V is TRBV25-1, with no clear D. Trimming cost V 6 bases and J 8 bases, with 4 bases left between them. This CDR3 spans 10 amino acids. CDR1 MGHDK and CDR2 SYGVNS come from the germline V gene. CDR3 sequence (DNA): TGTGCCAGCAGAGAGGAAAAACTGTTTTTT. Translated: CASREEKLFF.

The chain couples TRBV7-9 to TRBJ1-4; TRBD1 aligns across 7 bases. The CDR3 contains 17 residues. The V gene end was trimmed by 5 bases and the J gene end by 7 bases; junction bases not matched to a gene: 16. Germline V lookup: CDR1 SEHNR, CDR2 FQNEAQ (reference sequence). The DNA for the CDR3 is TGTGCCAGCAGCACCCGACAGGGACGGTCCGGGAGTGAAAAACTGTTTTTT. Protein product: CASSTRQGRSGSEKLFF.

The rearrangement uses TRBV7-6 and TRBJ1-5; TRBD1 aligns across 7 bases. This CDR3 has 17 amino acids. J was trimmed by 2 bases and V by 1 base; bases with no gene match: 8. The germline V gene encodes CDR1 SGHVS and CDR2 FNYEAQ. The CDR3 DNA reads TGTGCCAGCAGCTTAGTGGGACAGCCCCCGGGCAATCAGCCCCAGCATTTT. It is translated as CASSLVGQPPGNQPQHF.

The rearrangement links TRBV5-4 to TRBJ1-4, with D perhaps TRBD1 (6 bases). V was clipped by 4 bases and J by 7 bases, with 23 bases between them. The CDR3 length is 17 residues. From germline, CDR1 is SGHNT and CDR2 YYREEE (reference sequence). The CDR3 DNA follows: TGTGCCAGCAGCCCCTCCGGGGGGACAAGGTCCAGTGAAAAACTGTTTTTT. This codes for CASSPSGGTRSSEKLFF.